This T cell receptor (beta chain) was recovered during a study of CD8+CD57+ T cells in acquired aplastic anemia. CDR3 and TCR beta VDJ profiling relied on genomic DNA as the template. TCRdb ran MiXCR on the reads and lists one entry per CDR3 protein. In the table there are a few hundred thousand distinct CDR3 sequences, 82% of which are singletons. Patients selected for sequencing had displayed CD8+CD57+ cell expansion by flow cytometry. V shed 2 bases and J 6 bases; nucleotides not matched to a gene: 4. Germline lookup yields CDR1 SGHTS and CDR2 YDEGEE. The CDR3 loop spans 13 amino acids. The TCR originated in a human donor with aplastic anemia. Sequencing was done on a sample of sorted CD4+, CD8+, or CD8+CD57+ T cells (not recorded which) from PBMCs. V usage is TRBV5-8 and J usage is TRBJ2-7; 8 bases are shared with TRBD1. CDR3 region: CASSLGTGGEQYF. CDR3 bases: TGTGCCAGCAGCTTAGGTACAGGGGGCGAGCAGTACTTC.